One and the same sample provided the 21 T cell receptor beta chains below, sequenced in a study of blood T cell repertoires in COVID-19. TCRdb's table, derived via immunoSEQ multiplex PCR, lists solely in-frame clones and lacks some. The sample lists 190,000 or so clones, about 82% occurring once. Sequencing was carried out using PBMCs or T cells enriched from blood (not recorded which). These receptors originate from a young woman who had recovered from COVID-19.

CDR3 DNA sequence: TGTGCCAGCAGTGGGGGGCGGACAGGGGACTCACCCCTCCACTTT. This codes for CASSGGRTGDSPLHF. This chain connects TRBV2 to TRBJ1-6, with 9 bases matching TRBD1. V shed 4 bases and J 10 bases; nucleotides not matched to a gene: 8. From germline, CDR1 is SNHLY and CDR2 FYNNEI. This CDR3 has 15 residues. Combining the CDR3 with reference TRBV2 and TRBJ1-6 gives the whole variable domain EPEVTQTPSHQVTQMGQEVILRCVPISNHLYFYWYRQILGQKVEFLVSFYNNEISEKSEIFDDQFSVERPDGSNFTLKIRSTKLEDSAMYFCASSGGRTGDSPLHFGNGTRLTVT.

The chain links TRBV11-2 to TRBJ1-2; the match to TRBD1 covers 7 bases. CDR1 is SGHAT, CDR2 FQNNGV, per germline. The V segment lost 8 bases and the J segment 10 bases; nucleotides outside the gene matches: 16. The CDR3 sequence is 14 residues long. CDR3 in amino acids: CASRTGSRDRTYTF. In DNA form, the CDR3 reads TGTGCCAGCCGCACCGGTAGTCGGGACAGAACCTACACCTTC.

This chain links TRBV7-6 with TRBJ2-5, with a tentative D call TRBD2 (7 bases). The CDR3 consists of 16 residues. V shed 4 bases and J shed 5 bases, with 20 bases lying between them. From germline, CDR1 is SGHVS and CDR2 FNYEAQ. CDR3 nucleotide sequence: TGTGCCAGCAGCTCGTTAATAGGGGGGGACCGGGAGACCCAGTACTTC. As protein: CASSSLIGGDRETQYF.

The chain employs TRBV27 and TRBJ1-3; D possibly corresponds to TRBD1 (6 bases). Trimming cost V 2 bases and J 0 bases, with 23 bases left between them. CDR3 size: 20 residues. Germline V gene sequence: CDR1 MNHEY, CDR2 SMNVEV (reference sequence). The CDR3 bases are TGTGCCAGCAGTTTAAAGGGGGTCAACGGGACACTCTTCTCTGGAAACACCATATATTTT. Translated, it gives CASSLKGVNGTLFSGNTIYF.

The chain joins TRBV3-1 (or the pseudogene TRBV3-2) to TRBJ1-4; maybe TRBD1 (5 bases). The CDR3 extends over 14 amino acids. The germline V and J ends were trimmed by 4 bases and 4 bases, with 10 bases remaining between them. The germline CDR1 and CDR2 sequences are LGHDT and YNNKEL (reference sequence). The CDR3 coding sequence is TGTGCCAGCAGCCCACAGGTCATTAATGAAAAACTGTTTTTT. Protein: CASSPQVINEKLFF.

This sequence joins TRBV7-2 and TRBJ2-3, with TRBD2 identical over 15 bases. Losses at the gene ends were 5 bases for V and 7 bases for J; bases not matched to a gene: 7. The length of the CDR3 is 16 residues. CDR1 is SGHTA, CDR2 FQGNSA, per germline. Written as DNA, the CDR3 is TGTGCCAGCAGCGACGGGACTAGCGGGAGGTTTTATACGCAGTATTTT. This encodes CASSDGTSGRFYTQYF.

J is TRBJ2-7 and V is TRBV5-1, with D tentatively TRBD2 (5 bases). Trimming cost V 0 bases and J 0 bases, with 16 bases left between them. The CDR3 consists of 17 residues. The germline gives CDR1 SGHRS, CDR2 YFSETQ. CDR3 bases: TGCGCCAGCAGCTTGGCTGGTCGGACTTTAACCTCCTACGAGCAGTACTTC. Protein product: CASSLAGRTLTSYEQYF.

The chain couples TRBV4-1 to TRBJ1-3; no clear D. Germline V CDR1 and CDR2: MGHRA, YSYEKL. This CDR3 region has 18 residues. The ends were cut back, 1 base at V and 2 bases at J, with 18 bases in the middle. The CDR3 nucleotides are TGCGCCAGCAGCCAAGTGTTTACGGGTATGGTGACTGGAAACACCATATATTTT. Translating it yields CASSQVFTGMVTGNTIYF.

The chain employs TRBV2 and TRBJ1-4, with D perhaps TRBD1 (6 bases). This CDR3 region has 15 residues. With 7 bases removed from V and 0 bases from J, the gap between germline ends came to 12 bases. CDR1 and CDR2 (germline): SNHLY, FYNNEI. CDR3 coding DNA: TGTGCCAGCAAGCGACAGGAGGCAACTAATGAAAAACTGTTTTTT. It codes for CASKRQEATNEKLFF.

The chain uses TRBV5-4 and TRBJ2-1; 11 bases align to TRBD2. The CDR3 has 16 amino acids. Germline V gives CDR1 SGHNT, CDR2 YYREEE (reference sequence). The J segment lost 6 bases and the V segment lost 3 bases, leaving 8 bases of the junction unmatched. CDR3 sequence: CASSSLSGRAGNEQFF. As DNA, the CDR3 is TGTGCCAGCAGCTCGCTTAGCGGGAGGGCAGGCAATGAGCAGTTCTTC.

The chain has TRBV27 and TRBJ2-3; no firm D call. The CDR3 loop spans 14 amino acids. Per the germline V gene, CDR1 is MNHEY and CDR2 is SMNVEV (reference sequence). The ends were cut back, 2 bases at V and 2 bases at J, with 8 bases in the middle. CDR3 DNA sequence: TGTGCCAGCAGTTTAGAGTCCGACACAGATACGCAGTATTTT. Encoded protein: CASSLESDTDTQYF.

The chain recombines TRBV6-5 with TRBJ2-3, with TRBD2 identical over 7 bases. V was pared by 2 bases and J by 6 bases, with 8 bases of the junction left unmatched. Germline assignment: CDR1 MNHEY and CDR2 SVGAGI. The CDR3 totals 15 residues. The CDR3 DNA is TGTGCCAGCAGTTACGGAGGACTAGGAAGGGATACGCAGTATTTT. Residues: CASSYGGLGRDTQYF.

This clone was observed a few times. The DNA of the CDR3 is TGTGCCATCACGCCTGACAGCGAGAATACGCAGTATTTT. As protein: CAITPDSENTQYF. The rearrangement links TRBV10-3 to TRBJ2-3; possible D gene TRBD1, 5 bases. V was trimmed by 7 bases and J by 7 bases, leaving 15 bases between them. Per germline, CDR1 ENHRY and CDR2 SYGVKD. The CDR3 totals 13 residues.

The chain links TRBV6-2 or TRBV6-3 to TRBJ2-5; maybe TRBD2 (6 bases). Germline CDR1 MNHEY, CDR2 SVGEGT. V shed 3 bases and J shed 5 bases, with 19 bases lying between them. The CDR3 loop spans 16 amino acids. DNA of the CDR3: TGTGCCAGCAGTTATCCCAGCGAGGGGAGGAAGGAGACCCAGTACTTC. It encodes CASSYPSEGRKETQYF.

The chain couples TRBV24-1 to TRBJ1-5; TRBD1 aligns across 9 bases. Germline CDR1 and CDR2: KGHDR and SFDVKD. V was pared by 2 bases and J by 3 bases, with 4 bases of the junction left unmatched. The CDR3 covers 16 residues. As DNA, the CDR3 is TGTGCCACCAGTGATTCCGGGACAGGGATCAATCAGCCCCAGCATTTT. Protein: CATSDSGTGINQPQHF.

This clone was picked up one time. This chain links TRBV20-1 with TRBJ2-7; D perhaps matches TRBD2 (6 bases). CDR1 and CDR2 from the germline V gene are DFQATT and SNEGSKA (reference sequence). Trimming shortened V by 3 bases and J by 4 bases, and 16 bases separated the two germline ends. The CDR3 extends over 14 amino acids. Here the CDR3 DNA reads TGCAGTGCTAGTATCATCGCGGGAAAATACGAGCAGTACTTC. Translated: CSASIIAGKYEQYF.

This clone came up once. The chain employs TRBV5-4 and TRBJ2-5; TRBD2 matches 12 bases. This CDR3 has 16 residues. The germline V gene encodes CDR1 SGHNT and CDR2 YYREEE (reference sequence). The junction had 12 bases not matched to a gene; V was cut back by 7 bases and J by 5 bases. The CDR3 DNA follows: TGTGCCAGCGGCGGACTAGCGGGAATGGAGGGGGAGACCCAGTACTTC. Amino acid sequence: CASGGLAGMEGETQYF.

This chain uses TRBV6-4 with TRBJ2-1; D unresolved. The CDR3 extends over 13 amino acids. Germline assignment: CDR1 MRHNA and CDR2 SNTAGT. V lost 2 bases, J lost 5 bases, and 7 bases lay in between. The CDR3 spells CASSDGHNNEQFF. In DNA, the CDR3 is TGTGCCAGCAGTGACGGGCATAACAATGAGCAGTTCTTC.

The chain couples TRBV28 to TRBJ2-1, with 9 bases lining up with TRBD1. The J segment lost 5 bases and the V segment lost 6 bases, leaving 8 bases of the junction unmatched. Germline V CDR1 and CDR2: MDHEN, SYDVKM. This CDR3 spans 15 amino acids. This chain's CDR3 is CASRSGGQGNNEQFF. The DNA for the CDR3 is TGTGCCAGCAGATCCGGGGGACAGGGAAACAATGAGCAGTTCTTC.

The chain joins TRBV4-2 to TRBJ2-2, with 10 bases aligning to TRBD2. The ends lost 0 bases at V and 6 bases at J; junction bases unmatched: 4. There are 16 residues in the CDR3. Germline loops: CDR1 LGHNA, CDR2 YNFKEQ. Here the CDR3 DNA reads TGTGCCAGCAGCCAAGATGCTAGCGGGAGCTCCGGGGAGCTGTTTTTT. Its protein product is CASSQDASGSSGELFF.

This sequence joins TRBV7-2 and TRBJ2-5; 12 bases agree with TRBD2. The CDR3 totals 15 residues. The ends lost 4 bases at V and 6 bases at J; junction bases unmatched: 6. Germline lookup yields CDR1 SGHTA and CDR2 FQGNSA. CDR3 coding DNA: TGTGCCAGCAGCTCCAACGGACTAGCGGGACAGACCCAGTACTTC. It yields the protein CASSSNGLAGQTQYF.